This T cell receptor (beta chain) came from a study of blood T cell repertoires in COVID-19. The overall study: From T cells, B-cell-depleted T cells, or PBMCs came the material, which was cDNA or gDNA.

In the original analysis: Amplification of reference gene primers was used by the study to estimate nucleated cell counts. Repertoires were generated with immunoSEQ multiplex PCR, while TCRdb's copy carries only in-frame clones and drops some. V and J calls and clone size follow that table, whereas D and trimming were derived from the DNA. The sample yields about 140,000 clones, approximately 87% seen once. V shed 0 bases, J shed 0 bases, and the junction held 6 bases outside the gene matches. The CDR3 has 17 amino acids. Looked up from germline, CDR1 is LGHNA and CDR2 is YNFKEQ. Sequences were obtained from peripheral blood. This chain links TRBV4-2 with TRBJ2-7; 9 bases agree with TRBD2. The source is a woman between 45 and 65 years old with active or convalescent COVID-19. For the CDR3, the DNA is TGTGCCAGCAGCCAAGAAGTGCTAGCGGGGCGCTCCTACGAGCAGTACTTC. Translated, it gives CASSQEVLAGRSYEQYF.